This paragraph reports one TCR beta chain. Its antigen is not identified. RNA extraction and reverse transcription yielded cDNA as sequencing template. TCRdb keeps only in-frame clones here, not all; method: immunoSEQ multiplex PCR. The sample contains some 160,000 clones, roughly 65% of which appear only once. The data stem from a study of CD8+ T cells in alopecia areata. Across the whole study: A regimen of oral tofacitinib, 5 to 10 mg twice daily, was given to treated patients. Tofacitinib exposure lasted 6 to 18 months, followed by 6 months off drug.

General study results and limits: Clonality in lesional scalp, especially alopecia totalis/universalis, exceeded that of normal scalp.

Noted treatment: oral pan-JAK inhibitor, 5-10 mg twice daily. The CDR3 has 16 residues. Trimming stripped 7 bases from V and 1 base from J, with 20 bases between. From germline, CDR1 is GTSNPN and CDR2 SVGIG (reference sequence). This receptor was taken from a human donor with alopecia areata. The chain is built from TRBV30 and TRBJ2-1, with D possibly being TRBD2 (6 bases). The material was CD4+ T cells sorted from blood, obtained at week 4, from a patient treated with tofacitinib. Here the CDR3 DNA reads TGTGCCTCCCGAAGAGGCGCGGGGCGTTCCTACAATGAGCAGTTCTTC. It translates to CASRRGAGRSYNEQFF.